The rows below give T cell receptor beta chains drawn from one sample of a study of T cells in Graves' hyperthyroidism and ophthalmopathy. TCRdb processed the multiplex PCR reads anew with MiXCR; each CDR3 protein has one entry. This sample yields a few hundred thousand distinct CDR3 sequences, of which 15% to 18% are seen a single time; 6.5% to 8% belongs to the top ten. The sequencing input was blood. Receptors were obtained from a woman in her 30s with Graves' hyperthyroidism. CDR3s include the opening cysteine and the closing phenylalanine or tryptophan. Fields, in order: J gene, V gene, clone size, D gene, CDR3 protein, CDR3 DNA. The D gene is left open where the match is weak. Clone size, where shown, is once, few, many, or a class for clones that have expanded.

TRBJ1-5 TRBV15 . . CATSFKQWQPQHF TGTGCCACCAGTTTTAAACAGTGGCAGCCCCAGCATTTT
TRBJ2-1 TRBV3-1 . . CASSQDLERVGGTDNEQFF TGTGCCAGCAGCCAAGATCTTGAGCGGGTAGGCGGGACCGACAATGAGCAGTTCTTC
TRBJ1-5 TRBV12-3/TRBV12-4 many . CASSLSSGHSQPQHF TGTGCCAGCAGTTTATCGTCGGGACACTCTCAGCCCCAGCATTTT
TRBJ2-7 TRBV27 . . CASSLTPRLIEQYF TGTGCCAGCAGTTTAACCCCTCGACTAATCGAGCAGTACTTC
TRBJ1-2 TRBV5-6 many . CASSLGVGFGDGYTF TGTGCCAGCAGCTTGGGAGTCGGGTTTGGGGATGGCTACACCTTC
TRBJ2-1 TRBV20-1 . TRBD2 CSARGGSGSSHEQFF TGCAGTGCTAGGGGGGGCAGCGGGAGTTCCCATGAGCAGTTCTTC
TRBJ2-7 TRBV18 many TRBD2 CASSPPTSGMLEQYF TGTGCCAGCTCACCACCTACTAGCGGGATGCTCGAGCAGTACTTC
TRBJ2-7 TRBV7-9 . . CASSLGQPSSYEQYF TGTGCCAGCAGCTTAGGACAGCCGAGCTCCTACGAGCAGTACTTC
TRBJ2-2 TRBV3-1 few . CASSQAQNTGELFF TGTGCCAGCAGCCAAGCCCAGAACACCGGGGAGCTGTTTTTT
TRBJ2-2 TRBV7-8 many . CASSFAVLNTGELFF TGTGCCAGCAGCTTTGCAGTTTTGAACACCGGGGAGCTGTTTTTT
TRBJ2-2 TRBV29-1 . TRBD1 CSVDTRQGTTGELFF TGCAGCGTTGATACGAGACAGGGTACCACCGGGGAGCTGTTTTTT
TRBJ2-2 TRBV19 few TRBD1 CASRRQGANTGELFF TGTGCCAGTAGGAGACAGGGGGCCAACACCGGGGAGCTGTTTTTT
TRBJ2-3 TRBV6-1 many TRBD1 CASLTGDSTDTQYF TGTGCCAGCCTCACAGGGGATAGCACAGATACGCAGTATTTT
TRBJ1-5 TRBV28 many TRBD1 CASRTGGVQPQHF TGTGCCAGCAGGACAGGGGGCGTTCAGCCCCAGCATTTT
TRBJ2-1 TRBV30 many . CACSRDTANNEQFF TGTGCCTGTTCTCGGGATACGGCAAACAATGAGCAGTTCTTC
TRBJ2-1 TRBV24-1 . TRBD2 CATSEGTSGRAGNEQFF TGTGCCACCAGTGAGGGGACTAGCGGGAGGGCCGGCAATGAGCAGTTCTTC
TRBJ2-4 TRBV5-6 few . CASSLSGPQYF TGTGCCAGCAGCTTGTCGGGTCCTCAGTACTTC
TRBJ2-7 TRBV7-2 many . CASSLAGGFEQYF TGTGCCAGCAGCTTAGCAGGGGGGTTCGAGCAGTACTTC
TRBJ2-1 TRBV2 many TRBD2 CASSESSGVYNEQFF TGTGCCAGCAGTGAATCTAGCGGGGTCTACAATGAGCAGTTCTTC
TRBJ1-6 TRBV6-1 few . CASEENSPLHF TGTGCCAGCGAGGAGAATTCACCCCTCCACTTT
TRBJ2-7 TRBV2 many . CASTGMPPIYEQYF TGTGCCAGCACCGGGATGCCCCCGATCTACGAGCAGTACTTC
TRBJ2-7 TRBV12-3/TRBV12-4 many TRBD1 CASSPGTGATDEQYF TGTGCCAGCAGCCCCGGGACAGGTGCTACGGACGAGCAGTACTTC
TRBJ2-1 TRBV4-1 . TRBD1 CASSPRPLTLGQGYDEQFF TGCGCCAGCAGCCCCCGACCTCTAACCCTAGGACAGGGGTACGACGAGCAGTTCTTC
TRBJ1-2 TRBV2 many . CASSGWQGGGYTF TGTGCCAGCAGTGGTTGGCAGGGAGGCGGCTACACCTTC
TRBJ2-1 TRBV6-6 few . CASSYESGDNEQFF TGTGCCAGCAGTTACGAATCAGGGGACAATGAGCAGTTCTTC
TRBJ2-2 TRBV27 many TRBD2 CASSFPAGGTGELFF TGTGCCAGCAGTTTCCCAGCGGGAGGTACCGGGGAGCTGTTTTTT
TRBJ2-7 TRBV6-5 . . CASSYGNPGDEQYF TGTGCCAGCAGTTACGGTAATCCTGGGGACGAGCAGTACTTC
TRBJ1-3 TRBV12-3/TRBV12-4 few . CASSFPNLNTIYF TGTGCCAGCAGTTTCCCCAACTTAAACACCATATATTTT
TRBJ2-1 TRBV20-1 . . CSARVAGKNEQFF TGCAGTGCTAGAGTTGCGGGGAAGAATGAGCAGTTCTTC
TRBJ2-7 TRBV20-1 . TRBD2 CSARNPSGSDEQYF TGCAGTGCTAGGAACCCTAGCGGGAGCGACGAGCAGTACTTC
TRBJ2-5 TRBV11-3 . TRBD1 CASSLDGGTGTQYF TGTGCCAGCAGCTTAGATGGGGGGACAGGGACCCAGTACTTC
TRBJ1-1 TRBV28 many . CASSSPTIRGAEAFF TGTGCCAGCAGTTCGCCCACGATCAGGGGCGCTGAAGCTTTCTTT
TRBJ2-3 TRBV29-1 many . CSVESGTDTQYF TGCAGCGTGGAGAGTGGCACAGATACGCAGTATTTT
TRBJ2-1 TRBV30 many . CAWGGPSGGNEQFF TGTGCCTGGGGGGGGCCTAGCGGCGGCAATGAGCAGTTCTTC
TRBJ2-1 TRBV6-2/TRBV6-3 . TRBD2 CASSYLPGLVKEDNEQFF TGTGCCAGCAGTTACTTGCCGGGACTAGTGAAAGAGGACAATGAGCAGTTCTTC
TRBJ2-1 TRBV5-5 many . CASSLSQGSYNEQFF TGTGCCAGCAGCCTCTCACAGGGCTCCTACAATGAGCAGTTCTTC
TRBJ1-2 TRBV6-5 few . CASSYNRSTIYGYTF TGTGCCAGCAGTTACAACAGGTCTACTATCTATGGCTACACCTTC
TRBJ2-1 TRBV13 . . CASSTWYNEQFF TGTGCCAGCAGTACTTGGTACAATGAGCAGTTCTTC
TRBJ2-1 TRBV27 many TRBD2 CASSAGGSSYNEQFF TGTGCCAGCAGTGCCGGCGGGAGCTCCTACAATGAGCAGTTCTTC
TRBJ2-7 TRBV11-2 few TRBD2 CASSPVGGRADEQYF TGTGCCAGCAGCCCTGTGGGCGGGAGGGCCGACGAGCAGTACTTC
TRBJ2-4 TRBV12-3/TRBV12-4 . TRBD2 CASSFNLAGVAKNIQYF TGTGCCAGCAGTTTTAACCTAGCGGGAGTCGCCAAAAACATTCAGTACTTC
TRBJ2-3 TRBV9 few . CASSGEVGTDTQYF TGTGCCAGCAGCGGAGAGGTCGGAACAGATACGCAGTATTTT
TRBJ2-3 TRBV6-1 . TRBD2 CASSDNGGRADTQYF TGTGCCAGCAGTGATAATGGCGGGAGAGCAGATACGCAGTATTTT
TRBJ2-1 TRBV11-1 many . CASSYGGTNEQFF TGTGCCAGCAGCTACGGCGGGACCAATGAGCAGTTCTTC
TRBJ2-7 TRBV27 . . CASSPRPSVAAYEQYF TGTGCCAGCAGTCCCCGCCCTAGCGTCGCAGCCTACGAGCAGTACTTC
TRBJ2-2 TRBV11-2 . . CASSLTGGGSGELFF TGTGCCAGCAGCTTAACAGGGGGGGGAAGCGGGGAGCTGTTTTTT
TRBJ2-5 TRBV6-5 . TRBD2 CASSYSLAGGIQETQYF TGTGCCAGCAGTTACTCTCTAGCGGGAGGCATACAAGAGACCCAGTACTTC
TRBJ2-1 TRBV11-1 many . CASCRDLVNEQFF TGTGCCAGCTGCCGGGACCTCGTCAATGAGCAGTTCTTC
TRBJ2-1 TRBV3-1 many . CASSQDIGEQFF TGTGCCAGCAGCCAAGATATCGGGGAGCAGTTCTTC
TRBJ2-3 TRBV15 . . CATSRDGRDGTDTQYF TGTGCCACCAGCAGAGATGGCAGGGATGGCACAGATACGCAGTATTTT
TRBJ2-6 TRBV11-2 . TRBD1 CASSLDRGTGFSGANVLTF TGTGCCAGCAGCTTAGATCGCGGGACAGGGTTCTCTGGGGCCAACGTCCTGACTTTC
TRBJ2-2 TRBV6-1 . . CASSEPLGTGELFF TGTGCCAGCAGTGAACCACTAGGAACCGGGGAGCTGTTTTTT
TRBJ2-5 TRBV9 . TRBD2 CASSGNPGLAGGYQETQYF TGTGCCAGCAGCGGCAATCCGGGACTAGCGGGGGGGTACCAAGAGACCCAGTACTTC
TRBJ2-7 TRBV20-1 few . CSARDSYGTYEQYF TGCAGTGCTAGAGATTCGTACGGCACCTACGAGCAGTACTTC